The 9 T cell receptor beta chains reported below all come from one sample, sequenced in a study of blood T cell repertoires in COVID-19. The repertoire was sequenced with immunoSEQ multiplex PCR; TCRdb's copy has only in-frame clones and lacks some. The profile shows 310,000 or so clones, around 87% of them singletons. The specimen was peripheral blood. Every receptor here comes from a woman in her 50s with active or convalescent COVID-19.

The rearrangement joins TRBV7-8 to TRBJ2-5; D is perhaps TRBD2 (6 bases). The CDR3 covers 15 residues. Per germline, CDR1 SGHVS and CDR2 FQNEAQ. V was trimmed by 7 bases and J by 1 base, leaving 16 bases between them. CDR3 residues: CASKKRELIQETQYF. CDR3 bases: TGTGCCAGCAAGAAACGGGAGCTTATCCAAGAGACCCAGTACTTC.

This chain uses TRBV9 with TRBJ2-3; D might be TRBD2 (5 bases). The V gene's germline CDR1 is SGDLS and CDR2 YYNGEE. V was clipped by 4 bases and J by 3 bases, with 12 bases between them. The CDR3 has 14 amino acids. The CDR3 loop is CASSSPLGTDTQYF. Here the CDR3 DNA reads TGTGCCAGCAGCTCCCCACTAGGGACAGATACGCAGTATTTT.

The CDR3 coding sequence is TGTGCCAGCAGTTCGGACAATGAGCAGTTCTTC. As protein: CASSSDNEQFF. V is TRBV6-6 and J is TRBJ2-1; D remains unclear. The CDR3 is 11 amino acids. CDR1 and CDR2 (germline): MNHNY, SVGAGI (reference sequence). V was shortened by 4 bases and J by 5 bases, with 3 bases between the two germline ends.

The CDR3: CASGLDGAYEQYF. The CDR3 nucleotides are TGTGCTAGTGGTTTGGACGGGGCCTACGAGCAGTACTTC. The chain joins TRBV12-5 to TRBJ2-7; D is possibly TRBD2 (5 bases). V was cut by 1 base and J by 2 bases, with 6 bases left in between. Germline assignment: CDR1 LGHNT and CDR2 FRNRAP. The CDR3 runs to 13 residues.

V and J are TRBV5-5 and TRBJ1-2; TRBD1 matches at 11 bases. Per germline, CDR1 SGHKS and CDR2 YYEKEE (reference sequence). This CDR3 has 14 amino acids. Trimming removed 4 bases from V and 7 bases from J; junction bases left unmatched: 6. The CDR3 loop reads CASSQRTGGFGYTF. The CDR3 DNA reads TGTGCCAGCAGCCAGAGGACAGGGGGCTTTGGCTACACCTTC. The whole variable domain, filled in from reference TRBV5-5 and TRBJ1-2, reads DAGVTQSPTHLIKTRGQQVTLRCSPISGHKSVSWYQQVLGQGPQFIFQYYEKEERGRGNFPDRFSARQFPNYSSELNVNALLLGDSALYLCASSQRTGGFGYTFGSGTRLTVV.

Only a few counts were recorded for this clone. V gene TRBV30 combines with J gene TRBJ1-5, with unresolved D. V lost 1 base, J lost 0 bases, and 4 bases lay in between. The germline gives CDR1 GTSNPN, CDR2 SVGIG (reference sequence). The CDR3 totals 13 residues. This CDR3 is CAWSGDSNQPQHF. CDR3 DNA sequence: TGTGCCTGGAGTGGAGATAGCAATCAGCCCCAGCATTTT.

The count of this clone is one. The chain uses TRBV4-2 and TRBJ2-2, with 9 bases identical to TRBD2. Germline V gives CDR1 LGHNA, CDR2 YNFKEQ. The CDR3 spans 16 residues. V lost 1 base, J lost 5 bases, and 5 bases stayed unmatched. CDR3 nucleotide sequence: TGTGCCAGCAGCCAAGGGCGGGGGGGCCGGACCGGGGAGCTGTTTTTT. Translating it yields CASSQGRGGRTGELFF.

CDR3 residues: CASSIDAGPNTEAFF. CDR3 nucleotide sequence: TGTGCCAGCAGTATAGATGCAGGGCCTAACACTGAAGCTTTCTTT. The gene calls are TRBV6-6 and TRBJ1-1, with D possibly being TRBD1 (5 bases). V dropped 5 bases and J dropped 2 bases, with 15 bases sitting between them. Germline CDR1 reads MNHNY; CDR2 reads SVGAGI (reference sequence). The CDR3 contains 15 residues.

This clone was observed a single time. The rearrangement links TRBV18 to TRBJ1-1; 7 bases align to TRBD1. The trim removed 6 bases at V and 3 bases at J, leaving 4 bases unmatched. This CDR3 contains 13 residues. Germline CDR1 and CDR2: KGHSH and LQKENI. The CDR3 loop is CASSRDRDTEAFF. DNA for the CDR3: TGTGCCAGCTCCCGGGACAGAGACACTGAAGCTTTCTTT.